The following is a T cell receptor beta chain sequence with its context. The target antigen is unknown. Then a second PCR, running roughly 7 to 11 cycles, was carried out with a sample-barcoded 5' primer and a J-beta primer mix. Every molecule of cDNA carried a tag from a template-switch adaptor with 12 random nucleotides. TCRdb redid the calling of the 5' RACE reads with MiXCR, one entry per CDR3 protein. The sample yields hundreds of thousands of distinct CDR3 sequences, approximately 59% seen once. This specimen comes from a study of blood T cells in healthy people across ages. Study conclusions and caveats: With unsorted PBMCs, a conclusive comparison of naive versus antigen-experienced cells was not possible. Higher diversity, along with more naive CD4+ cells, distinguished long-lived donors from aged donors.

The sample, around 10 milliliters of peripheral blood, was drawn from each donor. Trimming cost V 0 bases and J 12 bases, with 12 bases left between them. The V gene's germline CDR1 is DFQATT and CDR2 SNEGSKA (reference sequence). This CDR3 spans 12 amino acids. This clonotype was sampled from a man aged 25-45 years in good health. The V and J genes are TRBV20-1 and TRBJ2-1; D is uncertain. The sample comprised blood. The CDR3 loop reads CSARDTSVRQFF. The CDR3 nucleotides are TGCAGTGCTAGAGATACCAGCGTGAGGCAGTTCTTC.